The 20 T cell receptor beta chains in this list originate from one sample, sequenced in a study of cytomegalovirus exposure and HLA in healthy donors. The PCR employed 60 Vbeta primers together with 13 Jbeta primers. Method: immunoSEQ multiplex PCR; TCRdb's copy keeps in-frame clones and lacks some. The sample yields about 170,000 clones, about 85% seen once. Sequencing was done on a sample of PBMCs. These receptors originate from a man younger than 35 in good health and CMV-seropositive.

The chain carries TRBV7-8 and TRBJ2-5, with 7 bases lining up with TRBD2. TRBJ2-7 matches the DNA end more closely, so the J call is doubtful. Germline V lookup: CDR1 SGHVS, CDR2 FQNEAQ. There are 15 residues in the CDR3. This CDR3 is CASSARGVGGDEQYF. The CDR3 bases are TGTGCCAGCAGCGCCCGGGGGGTGGGAGGTGACGAGCAGTACTTC.

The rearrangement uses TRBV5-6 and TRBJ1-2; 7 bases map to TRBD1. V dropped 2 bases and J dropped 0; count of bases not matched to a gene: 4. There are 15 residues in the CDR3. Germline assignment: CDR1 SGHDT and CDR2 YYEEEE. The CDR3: CASSFQDRTNYGYTF. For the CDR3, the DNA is TGTGCCAGCAGCTTCCAGGACAGGACTAACTATGGCTACACCTTC.

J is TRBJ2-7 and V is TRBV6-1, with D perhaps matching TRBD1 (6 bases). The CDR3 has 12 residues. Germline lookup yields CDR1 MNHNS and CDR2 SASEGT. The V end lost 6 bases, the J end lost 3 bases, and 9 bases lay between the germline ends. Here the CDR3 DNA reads TGTGCCAGCAGATACAGGGTCTACGAGCAGTACTTC. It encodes CASRYRVYEQYF.

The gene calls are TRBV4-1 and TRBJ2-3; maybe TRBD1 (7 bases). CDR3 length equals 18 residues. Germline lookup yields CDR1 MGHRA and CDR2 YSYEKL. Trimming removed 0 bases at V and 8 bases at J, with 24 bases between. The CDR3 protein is CASSQDVRDSLGAITQYF. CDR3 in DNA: TGCGCCAGCAGCCAAGACGTGCGGGACAGCCTGGGGGCAATTACGCAGTATTTT.

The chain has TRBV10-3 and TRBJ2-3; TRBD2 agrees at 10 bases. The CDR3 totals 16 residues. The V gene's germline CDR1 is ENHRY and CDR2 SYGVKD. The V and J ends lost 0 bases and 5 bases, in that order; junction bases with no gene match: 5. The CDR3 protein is CAISESPAGGQDTQYF. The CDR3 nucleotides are TGTGCCATCAGTGAGTCGCCAGCGGGGGGGCAAGATACGCAGTATTTT.

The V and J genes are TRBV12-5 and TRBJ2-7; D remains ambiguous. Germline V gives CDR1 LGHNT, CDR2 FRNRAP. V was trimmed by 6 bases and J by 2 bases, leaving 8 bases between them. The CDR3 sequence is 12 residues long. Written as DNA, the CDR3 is TGTGCTAGTGGCTACGTACCCTACGAGCAGTACTTC. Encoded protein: CASGYVPYEQYF.

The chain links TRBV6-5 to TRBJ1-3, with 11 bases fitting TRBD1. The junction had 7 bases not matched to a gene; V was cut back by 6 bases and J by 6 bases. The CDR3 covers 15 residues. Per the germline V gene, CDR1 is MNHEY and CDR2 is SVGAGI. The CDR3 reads CASRGRDRGKNTIYF. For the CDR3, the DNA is TGTGCCAGCAGAGGCCGGGACAGGGGGAAAAACACCATATATTTT.

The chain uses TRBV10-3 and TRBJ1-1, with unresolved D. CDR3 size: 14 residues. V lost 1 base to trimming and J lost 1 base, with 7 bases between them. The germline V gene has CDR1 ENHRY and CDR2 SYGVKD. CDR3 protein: CAISELGANTEAFF. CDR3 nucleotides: TGTGCCATCAGTGAGTTGGGCGCGAACACTGAAGCTTTCTTT.

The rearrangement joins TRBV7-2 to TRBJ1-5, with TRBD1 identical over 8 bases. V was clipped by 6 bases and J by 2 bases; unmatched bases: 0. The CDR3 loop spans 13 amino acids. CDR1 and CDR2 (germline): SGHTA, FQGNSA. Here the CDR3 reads CASRTGGNQPQHF. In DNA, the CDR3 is TGTGCCAGCAGGACAGGGGGCAATCAGCCCCAGCATTTT.

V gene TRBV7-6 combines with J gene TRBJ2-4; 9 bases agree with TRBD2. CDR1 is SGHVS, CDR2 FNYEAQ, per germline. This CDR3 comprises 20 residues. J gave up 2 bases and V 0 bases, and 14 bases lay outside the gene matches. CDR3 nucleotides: TGTGCCAGCAGCTTAGCGCCTCGCGGGGGGGCGATCATGACCAAAAACATTCAGTACTTC. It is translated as CASSLAPRGGAIMTKNIQYF. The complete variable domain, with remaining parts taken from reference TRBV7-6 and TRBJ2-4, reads GAGVSQSPRYKVTKRGQDVALRCDPISGHVSLYWYRQALGQGPEFLTYFNYEAQQDKSGLPNDRFSAERPEGSISTLTIQRTEQRDSAMYRCASSLAPRGGAIMTKNIQYFGAGTRLSVL.

The chain's CDR3 is CASSLGQEPYNEQFF. The CDR3, as DNA: TGTGCCAGCAGCTTGGGGCAAGAACCATACAATGAGCAGTTCTTC. J is TRBJ2-1 and V is TRBV11-2, with a possible D match to TRBD1 (5 bases). Trimming stripped 3 bases from V and 4 bases from J, with 13 bases between. The CDR3 loop spans 15 amino acids. Germline V gene sequence: CDR1 SGHAT, CDR2 FQNNGV.

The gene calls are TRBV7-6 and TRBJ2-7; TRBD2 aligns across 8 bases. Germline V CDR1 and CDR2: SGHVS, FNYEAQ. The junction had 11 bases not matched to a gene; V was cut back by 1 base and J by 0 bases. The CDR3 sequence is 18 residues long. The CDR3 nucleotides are TGTGCCAGCAGCTTAGAGGAGGCGGGGGGCCACAGCTCCTACGAGCAGTACTTC. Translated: CASSLEEAGGHSSYEQYF.

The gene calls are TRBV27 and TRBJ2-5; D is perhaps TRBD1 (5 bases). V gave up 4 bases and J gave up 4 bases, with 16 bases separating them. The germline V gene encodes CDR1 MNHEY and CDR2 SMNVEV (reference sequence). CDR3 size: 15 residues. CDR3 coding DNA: TGTGCCAGCAGTTACCAGGGCGATCAGCGAGAGACCCAGTACTTC. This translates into CASSYQGDQRETQYF.

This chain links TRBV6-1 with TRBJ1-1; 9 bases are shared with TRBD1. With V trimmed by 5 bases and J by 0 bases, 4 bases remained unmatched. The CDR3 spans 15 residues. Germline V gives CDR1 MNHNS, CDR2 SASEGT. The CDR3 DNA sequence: TGTGCCAGCAGTCGGGACAGGGTAATGAACACTGAAGCTTTCTTT. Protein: CASSRDRVMNTEAFF.

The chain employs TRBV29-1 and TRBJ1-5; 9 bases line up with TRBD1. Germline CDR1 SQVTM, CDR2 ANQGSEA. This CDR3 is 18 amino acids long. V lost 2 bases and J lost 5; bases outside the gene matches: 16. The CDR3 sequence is CSVEFSLGQGREDQPQHF. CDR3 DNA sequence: TGCAGCGTTGAATTTTCGCTGGGACAGGGAAGAGAAGATCAGCCCCAGCATTTT.

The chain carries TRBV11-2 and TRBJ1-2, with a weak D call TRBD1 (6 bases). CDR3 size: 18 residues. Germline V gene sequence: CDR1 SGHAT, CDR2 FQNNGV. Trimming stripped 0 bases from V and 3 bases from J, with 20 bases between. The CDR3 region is CASSLDQGRGSRDYGYTF. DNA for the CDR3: TGTGCCAGCAGCTTAGATCAGGGCAGGGGAAGTAGAGACTATGGCTACACCTTC. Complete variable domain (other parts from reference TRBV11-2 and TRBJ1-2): EAGVAQSPRYKIIEKRQSVAFWCNPISGHATLYWYQQILGQGPKLLIQFQNNGVVDDSQLPKDRFSAERLKGVDSTLKIQPAKLEDSAVYLCASSLDQGRGSRDYGYTFGSGTRLTVV.

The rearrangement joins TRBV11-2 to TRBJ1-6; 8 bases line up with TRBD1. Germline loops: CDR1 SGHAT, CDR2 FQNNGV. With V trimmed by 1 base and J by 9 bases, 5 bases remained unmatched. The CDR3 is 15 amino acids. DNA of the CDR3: TGTGCCAGCAGCTTAGTGGGACAGGTTGGTTCACCCCTCCACTTT. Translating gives CASSLVGQVGSPLHF. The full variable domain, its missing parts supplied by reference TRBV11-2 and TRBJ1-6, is EAGVAQSPRYKIIEKRQSVAFWCNPISGHATLYWYQQILGQGPKLLIQFQNNGVVDDSQLPKDRFSAERLKGVDSTLKIQPAKLEDSAVYLCASSLVGQVGSPLHFGNGTRLTVT.

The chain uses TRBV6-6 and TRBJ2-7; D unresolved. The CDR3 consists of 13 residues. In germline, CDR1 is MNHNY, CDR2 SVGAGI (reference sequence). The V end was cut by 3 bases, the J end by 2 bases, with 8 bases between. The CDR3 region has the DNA TGTGCCAGCAGTTATTTTGGAGCCTACGAGCAGTACTTC. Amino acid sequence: CASSYFGAYEQYF.

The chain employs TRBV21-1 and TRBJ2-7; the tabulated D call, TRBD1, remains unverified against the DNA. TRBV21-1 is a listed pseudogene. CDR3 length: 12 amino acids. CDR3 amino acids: CASSNRSYEQYF. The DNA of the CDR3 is TGTGCCAGCAGCAACAGGTCCTACGAGCAGTACTTC.

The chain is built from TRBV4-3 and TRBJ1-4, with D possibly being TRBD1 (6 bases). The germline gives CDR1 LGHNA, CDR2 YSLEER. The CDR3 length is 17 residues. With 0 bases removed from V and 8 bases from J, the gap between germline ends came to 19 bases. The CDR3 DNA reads TGCGCCAGCAGCCAAGATGGCGGCCAGGGGCTCATCGAAAAACTGTTTTTT. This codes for CASSQDGGQGLIEKLFF.